One and the same sample provided the 15 T cell receptor beta chains below, sequenced in a study of shared clonotypes between healthy human individuals (dated by TCRdb to about 2020). CD8 naive samples were obtained by positive selection for CCR7 among CD45RO-negative cells, yielding a CD45RA+CCR7+ population from which TemRA cells were excluded. The library was made by the immunoSEQ multiplex PCR assay. The immuneACCESS repertoire file appears here via TCRdb, limited to in-frame rearrangements. These files lack a portion of the clones; in checked studies, under half of the deficit traces to unresolved V genes, and the cause of the others is not known. The sample contains about 580,000 clones, roughly 98% of them found a single time. Of the sample, 0.3% falls within the top ten clones. Material for sequencing was naive CD8+ T cells sorted from blood. This specimen's cell subset or site label, per the study, means: CD45RA+CCR7+. These receptors all stem from a man aged 25-40 years in good health.

This chain uses TRBV9 with TRBJ1-5; no clear D gene. Germline V gene data show CDR1 as SGDLS and CDR2 as YYNGEE. This CDR3 has 18 residues. V lost 0 bases to trimming and J lost 0 bases, with 16 bases between them. The CDR3 nucleotides are TGTGCCAGCAGCGTAGCGGTGCAGAACCGTAATAGCAATCAGCCCCAGCATTTT. It codes for CASSVAVQNRNSNQPQHF.

The CDR3: CSGTLNSYEQYF. CDR3 in DNA: TGCAGCGGGACACTTAACTCCTACGAGCAGTACTTC. This chain joins TRBV29-1 and TRBJ2-7, with a weak D call TRBD1 (5 bases). The V and J ends lost 7 bases and 0 bases respectively, with 10 bases between them. Germline values: CDR1 SQVTM, CDR2 ANQGSEA. The CDR3 is 12 residues long.

The rearrangement uses TRBV19 and TRBJ2-7; tentatively, D is TRBD1 (6 bases). CDR3 length: 15 residues. In germline, CDR1 is LNHDA, CDR2 SQIVND (reference sequence). Between the trimmed V and J ends, which lost 5 bases and 0 bases, there was a span of 14 bases. DNA of the CDR3: TGTGCCAGTAGTCCATCCGGGGACACCTCCTACGAGCAGTACTTC. Translated, it gives CASSPSGDTSYEQYF. Full variable domain (outside the CDR3, taken from reference TRBV19 and TRBJ2-7): DGGITQSPKYLFRKEGQNVTLSCEQNLNHDAMYWYRQDPGQGLRLIYYSQIVNDFQKGDIAEGYSVSREKKESFPLTVTSAQKNPTAFYLCASSPSGDTSYEQYFGPGTRLTVT.

The chain carries TRBV29-1 and TRBJ2-7; 12 bases are a match to TRBD2. The V gene's germline CDR1 is SQVTM and CDR2 ANQGSEA. The CDR3 runs 13 residues. V shed 4 bases, J shed 7 bases, and the junction held 5 bases outside the gene matches. The CDR3 DNA sequence: TGCAGCGTTGCTAGCGGGAGGGCGGGTGAGCAGTACTTC. Translated, it gives CSVASGRAGEQYF.

V usage is TRBV4-3 and J usage is TRBJ2-1; a weak D match, TRBD1 (5 bases). Trimming shortened V by 6 bases and J by 0 bases, and 9 bases separated the two germline ends. Germline V gene sequence: CDR1 LGHNA, CDR2 YSLEER. The CDR3 runs 14 residues. The CDR3 is CASSPDISYNEQFF. CDR3 coding DNA: TGCGCCAGCAGTCCGGACATCTCCTACAATGAGCAGTTCTTC.

The count of this clone is one. This chain connects TRBV10-1 to TRBJ2-2; no reliable D call. CDR3 length: 13 residues. In germline, CDR1 is WNHNN, CDR2 SYGVQD (reference sequence). V was clipped by 0 bases and J by 4 bases, with 3 bases between them. The CDR3 nucleotides are TGCGCCAGCAGTGAGTCGAGCACCGGGGAGCTGTTTTTT. Residues: CASSESSTGELFF.

This sequence joins TRBV6-6 and TRBJ2-5; D ambiguous. Per germline, CDR1 MNHNY and CDR2 SVGAGI (reference sequence). Trimming shortened V by 5 bases and J by 1 base, and 11 bases separated the two germline ends. The CDR3 has 14 residues. CDR3 in DNA: TGTGCCAGCAGTCCATTCTTGGCCCAAGAGACCCAGTACTTC. Protein sequence: CASSPFLAQETQYF.

The chain combines TRBV6-6 with TRBJ2-1; TRBD2 matches 14 bases. V lost 6 bases and J lost 8; bases outside the gene matches: 3. The germline CDR1 and CDR2 sequences are MNHNY and SVGAGI (reference sequence). The CDR3 loop spans 14 amino acids. The CDR3 DNA reads TGTGCCAGCAGGGGACTAGCGGGAGCCGATGAGCAGTTCTTC. Amino acids: CASRGLAGADEQFF.

This clone was observed once. The chain is built from TRBV19 and TRBJ2-6, with 10 bases aligning to TRBD2. Unmatched junction bases numbered 5, after V lost 3 bases and J lost 0 bases. Germline CDR1 LNHDA, CDR2 SQIVND (reference sequence). The CDR3 is 18 residues long. CDR3 loop: CASSIRTSGASGANVLTF. CDR3 DNA: TGTGCCAGTAGTATTAGGACTAGCGGTGCCTCTGGGGCCAACGTCCTGACTTTC.

The chain joins TRBV6-1 to TRBJ2-7; D is unclear. V was clipped by 1 base and J by 1 base, with 8 bases between them. Germline CDR1 MNHNS, CDR2 SASEGT. The CDR3 is made up of 14 amino acids. DNA of the CDR3: TGTGCCAGCAGTGAAGGACCAGGATCCTACGAGCAGTACTTC. It is translated as CASSEGPGSYEQYF.

The chain couples TRBV6-6 to TRBJ1-5; D not certain. The germline CDR1 and CDR2 sequences are MNHNY and SVGAGI (reference sequence). This CDR3 has 14 residues. Trimming removed 5 bases from V and 4 bases from J, with 12 bases in between. CDR3 coding DNA: TGTGCCAGCAGTGCCATGGGCAGGAATCAGCCCCAGCATTTT. Protein: CASSAMGRNQPQHF.

The V call is TRBV18, the J call TRBJ2-7; 8 nucleotides agree with TRBD1. CDR3 length: 14 amino acids. Germline CDR1 and CDR2: KGHSH and LQKENI. The junction had 4 bases not matched to a gene; V was cut back by 5 bases and J by 1 base. CDR3 region: CASSYQGASYEQYF. CDR3 in DNA: TGTGCCAGCTCATATCAGGGGGCTTCCTACGAGCAGTACTTC.

The chain employs TRBV29-1 and TRBJ2-1; 11 bases fit TRBD2. This CDR3 comprises 19 residues. V lost 7 bases to trimming and J lost 2 bases; unmatched junction nucleotides: 19. CDR1 and CDR2 from the germline V gene are SQVTM and ANQGSEA. CDR3 nucleotide sequence: TGCAGCGCCAAGGACCCACGACTAGCGGGATTCGTGGCCTACAATGAGCAGTTCTTC. This codes for CSAKDPRLAGFVAYNEQFF.

The V gene is TRBV7-9, the J gene TRBJ1-4; unclear D gene. Germline V gene sequence: CDR1 SEHNR, CDR2 FQNEAQ (reference sequence). V lost 6 bases and J 3 bases, leaving 14 bases between the germline ends. The CDR3 runs to 15 residues. The CDR3: CASSPPAGPNEKLFF. CDR3 nucleotide sequence: TGTGCCAGCAGTCCACCGGCCGGGCCTAATGAAAAACTGTTTTTT.

The V gene is TRBV7-9, the J gene TRBJ2-3; D might be TRBD2 (6 bases). Germline CDR1 is SEHNR and CDR2 is FQNEAQ (reference sequence). The CDR3 contains 16 residues. V lost 5 bases and J lost 0, with 15 bases in between. The CDR3 here is CASSLPSGTSTDTQYF. The DNA for the CDR3 is TGTGCCAGCAGCCTTCCGTCCGGGACTAGCACAGATACGCAGTATTTT.